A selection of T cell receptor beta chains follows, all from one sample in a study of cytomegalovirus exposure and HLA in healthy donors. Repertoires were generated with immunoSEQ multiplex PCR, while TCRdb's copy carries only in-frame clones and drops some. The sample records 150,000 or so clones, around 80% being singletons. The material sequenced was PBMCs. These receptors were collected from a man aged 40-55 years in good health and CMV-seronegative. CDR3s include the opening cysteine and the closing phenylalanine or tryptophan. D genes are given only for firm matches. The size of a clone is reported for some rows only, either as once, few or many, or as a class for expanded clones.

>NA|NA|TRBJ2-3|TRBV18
TGTGCCAGCACCCGGACAGATACGCAGTATTTT
CASTRTDTQYF
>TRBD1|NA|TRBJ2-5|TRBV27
TGTGCCAGCAGTTACACAGGGGGCCAAGAGACCCAGTACTTC
CASSYTGGQETQYF
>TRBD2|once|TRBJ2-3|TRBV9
TGTGCCAGCAGCGTAGTTGGACTAGCGGACACAGATACGCAGTATTTT
CASSVVGLADTDTQYF
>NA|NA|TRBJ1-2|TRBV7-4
TGTGCCAGCAGCTTAGTGTCTAGGGGCGCCTATGGCTACACCTTC
CASSLVSRGAYGYTF
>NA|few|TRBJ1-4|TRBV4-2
TGTGCCAGCAGCCAAGAGTTGGTAGCATTAAATCTGTTTTTT
CASSQELVALNLFF
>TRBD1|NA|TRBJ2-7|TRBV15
TGTGCCACCAGCAGAGGGGGACAGTACTCCTACGAGCAGTACTTC
CATSRGGQYSYEQYF
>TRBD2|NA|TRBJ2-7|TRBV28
TGTGCCAGCCGGAAAGCGGGAGTAAGGTACGAGCAGTACTTC
CASRKAGVRYEQYF
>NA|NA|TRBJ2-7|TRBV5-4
TGTGCCAGCAGCTTGACAGGGCGCTCCTACGAGCAGTACTTC
CASSLTGRSYEQYF
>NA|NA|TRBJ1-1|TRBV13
TGTGCCAGCAGCGAGGCGGGCACTGAAGCTTTCTTT
CASSEAGTEAFF
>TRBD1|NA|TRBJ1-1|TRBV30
TGTGCCTGGAGGCAGGGGGGCAACACTGAAGCTTTCTTT
CAWRQGGNTEAFF
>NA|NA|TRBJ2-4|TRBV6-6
TGTGCCAGCAGTTACGTTGACAGGTCGGGGATTCAGTACTTC
CASSYVDRSGIQYF
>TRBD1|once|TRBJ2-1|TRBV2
TGTGCCAGCAGTGGAAGACAGGGCAGTGAGCAGTTCTTC
CASSGRQGSEQFF
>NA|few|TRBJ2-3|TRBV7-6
TGTGCCAGCAGCTTAAGACTCCCCGGAGAACTGAGCACAGATACGCAGTATTTT
CASSLRLPGELSTDTQYF
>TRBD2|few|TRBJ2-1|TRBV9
TGTGCCAGCAGCGGGGGACTAGCGGGAGAGAGGTCCTACAATGAGCAGTTCTTC
CASSGGLAGERSYNEQFF
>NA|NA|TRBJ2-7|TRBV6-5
TGTGCCAGCAATTATTTTGGCGGTTCCTACGAGCAGTACTTC
CASNYFGGSYEQYF
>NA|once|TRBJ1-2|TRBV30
TGTGCCTGGAAGGGGCGTGGCTACACCTTC
CAWKGRGYTF
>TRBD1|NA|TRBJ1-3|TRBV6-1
TGTGCCAGCAGTGAAGCGTACGGGACAGGGGGCTCTGGAAACACCATATATTTT
CASSEAYGTGGSGNTIYF
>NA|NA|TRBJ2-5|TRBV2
TGTGCCGGGATGGGGGGCGCGGGAGTCGGGGAGACCCAGTACTTC
CAGMGGAGVGETQYF
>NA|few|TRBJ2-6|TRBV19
TGTGCCAGTAGTATAGACACTATCTCTGGGGCCAACGTCCTGACTTTC
CASSIDTISGANVLTF
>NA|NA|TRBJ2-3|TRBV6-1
TGTGCCAGCAGTGATCAGACAGATACGCAGTATTTT
CASSDQTDTQYF
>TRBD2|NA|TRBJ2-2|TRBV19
TGTGCCAGTAGGCGGCAAGCGGGAGGCGGAAATACCGGGGAGCTGTTTTTT
CASRRQAGGGNTGELFF
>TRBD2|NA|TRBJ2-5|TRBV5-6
TGTGCCAGCAGCTTGAAGAGGGGAGGGGAGACCCAGTACTTC
CASSLKRGGETQYF
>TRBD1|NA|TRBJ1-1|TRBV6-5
TGTGCCAGCAGTTACGAACAGGGGGGTGTGGAAGCTTTCTTT
CASSYEQGGVEAFF
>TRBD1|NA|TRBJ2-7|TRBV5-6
TGTGCCAGCAGCTTAGGACAGGGGGCCTACGAGCAGTACTTC
CASSLGQGAYEQYF
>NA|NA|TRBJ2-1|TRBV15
TGTGCCACCAGCTACGCGGGGCAGCAGTTCTTC
CATSYAGQQFF
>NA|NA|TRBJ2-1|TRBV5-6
TGTGCCAGCAGCTTGCGGTCGGCGGGACTCTACAATGAGCAGTTCTTC
CASSLRSAGLYNEQFF
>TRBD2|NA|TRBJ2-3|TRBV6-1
TGTGCCAGCAGTGATGGCTGGACTAGCGGGAGAACAGATACGCAGTATTTT
CASSDGWTSGRTDTQYF
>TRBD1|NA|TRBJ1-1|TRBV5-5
TGTGCCAGCAGCTCGGACAGGCCCGCCAAGGCTTTCTTT
CASSSDRPAKAFF
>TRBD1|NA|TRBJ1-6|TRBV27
TGTGCCAGCAGTTTCGCCCCACAGGGGGGGCGTGCACCCCTCCACTTT
CASSFAPQGGRAPLHF
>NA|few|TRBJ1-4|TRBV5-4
TGTGCCAGCAGCCCCGGGGAGGGGACTAATGAAAAACTGTTTTTT
CASSPGEGTNEKLFF
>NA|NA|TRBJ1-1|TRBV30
TGTGCCTGGAGTCCCATGAACACTGAAGCTTTCTTT
CAWSPMNTEAFF
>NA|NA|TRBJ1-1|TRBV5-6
TGTGCCAGCAGCTTTAGGGGTTTCATGAACACTGAAGCTTTCTTT
CASSFRGFMNTEAFF
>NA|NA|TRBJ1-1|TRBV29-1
TGCAGCGCTAGGGACATAAGTATCGAAGCTTTCTTT
CSARDISIEAFF
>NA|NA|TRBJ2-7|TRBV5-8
TGTGCCAGCAGCTTTTTCCAAAACGCGGTCGAGCAGTACTTC
CASSFFQNAVEQYF
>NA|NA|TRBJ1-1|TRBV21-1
TGTGCCAGCAGCCCGTATCACACTGAAGCTTTCTTT
CASSPYHTEAFF
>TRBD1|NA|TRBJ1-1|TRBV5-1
TGCGCCAGCTCCTGGGGGGTTGACAGGGTGAACACTGAAGCTTTCTTT
CASSWGVDRVNTEAFF
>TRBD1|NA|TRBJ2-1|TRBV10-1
TGCGCCAGCAGCGGGGACATTGTGGGGACAGGGGAGCAGTTCTTC
CASSGDIVGTGEQFF
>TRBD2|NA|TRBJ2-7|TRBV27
TGTGCCAGCAGTTTGGTAGCGGGAGTCTACGAGCAGTACTTC
CASSLVAGVYEQYF
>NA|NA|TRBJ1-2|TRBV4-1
TGCGCCAGCAGCCAAATCGGGGATATTAACTATGGCTACACCTTC
CASSQIGDINYGYTF
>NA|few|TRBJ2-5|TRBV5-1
TGCGCCAGCAGCTTGGGACACCGAGAAGAGACCCAGTACTTC
CASSLGHREETQYF
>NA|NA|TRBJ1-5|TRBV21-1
TGTGCCAGCAGCAAATCTGACAGCACCACCAATCAGCCCCAGCATTTT
CASSKSDSTTNQPQHF
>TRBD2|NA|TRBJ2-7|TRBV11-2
TGTGCCAGCAGTTCGCTAGCGGGGGTTGCCCACGAGCAGTACTTC
CASSSLAGVAHEQYF
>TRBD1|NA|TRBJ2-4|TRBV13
TGTGCCAGCAGCTCCGACAGGGATGACATTCAGTACTTC
CASSSDRDDIQYF
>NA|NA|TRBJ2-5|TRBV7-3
TGTGCCAGCAGCTTCCAGGGGGGAGTGGAGACCCAGTACTTC
CASSFQGGVETQYF
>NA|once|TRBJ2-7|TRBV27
TGTGCCAGCAGTTTAGTTCCAGGTTTGAATTGCGAGCAGTACTTC
CASSLVPGLNCEQYF
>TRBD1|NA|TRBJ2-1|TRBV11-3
TGTGCCAGCAGCCGGACCGACAGGGGCGTATACAATGAGCAGTTCTTC
CASSRTDRGVYNEQFF
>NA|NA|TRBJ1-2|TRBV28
TGTGCCAGCAGTTTTGCGGGGGCGCCTGGCTACACCTTC
CASSFAGAPGYTF
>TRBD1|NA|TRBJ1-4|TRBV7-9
TGTGCCAGCAGCTGGGTAGGGACAGGTGAAAAACTGTTTTTT
CASSWVGTGEKLFF